These T cell receptor beta chains were read from a single sample in a study of blood T cell repertoires in COVID-19. Clones were sequenced by immunoSEQ multiplex PCR, and TCRdb holds only the in-frame ones, with some missing. The profile shows tens of thousands of clones, 88% of them singletons. The sample was peripheral blood. These receptors came from a woman in her 70s with acute or convalescent COVID-19. Each CDR3 is given with its conserved first and last residue. The order of the fields is D gene, J gene, V gene, clone size, CDR3 DNA, CDR3 protein. A D gene is named only where the DNA matches it firmly. Size tells how often a clone was seen (once, few, many) or the class of an expanded clone, and some rows leave it out.

D: -; J: TRBJ2-7; V: TRBV28; size: -; DNA: TGTGCCAGCAGTGGAGACATTACCTCGGGGTACGAGCAGTACTTC; CDR3: CASSGDITSGYEQYF
D: -; J: TRBJ1-1; V: TRBV5-1; size: -; DNA: TGCGCCAGCAGCTTGGGGACAGTTTCTGAAGCTTTCTTT; CDR3: CASSLGTVSEAFF
D: -; J: TRBJ1-5; V: TRBV4-2; size: few; DNA: TGTGCCAGCAGCCTGGAGAATCAGCCCCAGCATTTT; CDR3: CASSLENQPQHF
D: TRBD1; J: TRBJ1-1; V: TRBV7-9; size: -; DNA: TGTGCCAGCAGCTTAGATCAGGGGGACACTGAAGCTTTCTTT; CDR3: CASSLDQGDTEAFF
D: -; J: TRBJ2-2; V: TRBV9; size: -; DNA: TGTGCCAGCAGCGTCTCCAGCGGTAACCTCGCGAACACCGGGGAGCTGTTTTTT; CDR3: CASSVSSGNLANTGELFF
D: TRBD2; J: TRBJ2-1; V: TRBV27; size: -; DNA: TGTGCCACCCTCGGGAGGGGAGGGTACAATGAGCAGTTCTTC; CDR3: CATLGRGGYNEQFF
D: TRBD2; J: TRBJ2-1; V: TRBV7-2; size: -; DNA: TGTGCCAGCAGCTTAGAAACCCTAGCGGGAGTGGGGGAGCAGTTCTTC; CDR3: CASSLETLAGVGEQFF
D: -; J: TRBJ1-2; V: TRBV7-3; size: once; DNA: TGTGCCAGCAGTTCGAGAACCAACTATGGCTACACCTTC; CDR3: CASSSRTNYGYTF
D: -; J: TRBJ2-1; V: TRBV3-1/TRBV3-2; size: -; DNA: TGTGCCAGCAGCCATAATCGCGGCGGGAATTCCTACAATGAGCAGTTCTTC; CDR3: CASSHNRGGNSYNEQFF
D: -; J: TRBJ2-5; V: TRBV6-1; size: -; DNA: TGTGCCAGCAGTGAATCCCGGTCCCAAGAGACCCAGTACTTC; CDR3: CASSESRSQETQYF
D: -; J: TRBJ2-2; V: TRBV5-1; size: -; DNA: TGCGCCAGCAGCCCCGAAGGACAGTATAACACCGGGGAGCTGTTTTTT; CDR3: CASSPEGQYNTGELFF
D: TRBD2; J: TRBJ2-1; V: TRBV11-2; size: -; DNA: TGTGCCAGCAGCTTAGATGGCGGGAGGGCGGGTGAGCAGTTCTTC; CDR3: CASSLDGGRAGEQFF
D: -; J: TRBJ2-7; V: TRBV6-1; size: -; DNA: TGTGCCAGCAGTGAAGCTGGGACATGGGCCTACGAGCAGTACTTC; CDR3: CASSEAGTWAYEQYF
D: -; J: TRBJ2-7; V: TRBV14; size: -; DNA: TGTGCCAGCAGCCAAGTTGATACAGGAGACTACGAGCAGTACTTC; CDR3: CASSQVDTGDYEQYF
D: -; J: TRBJ2-7; V: TRBV9; size: -; DNA: TGTGCCAGCAGCGTAGGGCCCGGGGGTGAGCAGTACTTC; CDR3: CASSVGPGGEQYF
D: -; J: TRBJ2-2; V: TRBV7-6; size: -; DNA: TGTGCCAGCAGCTTTGCGGGGGCGCAGAACACCGGGGAGCTGTTTTTT; CDR3: CASSFAGAQNTGELFF
D: TRBD1; J: TRBJ2-7; V: TRBV30; size: -; DNA: TGTGCCTGGAGTTATCCCAGGGGGCTTAAATCATACGAGCAGTACTTC; CDR3: CAWSYPRGLKSYEQYF
D: -; J: TRBJ2-5; V: TRBV6-5; size: -; DNA: TGTGCCAGCAGCCAACCCGGGAGACAAGAGACCCAGTACTTC; CDR3: CASSQPGRQETQYF
D: -; J: TRBJ2-7; V: TRBV5-6; size: -; DNA: TGTGCCAGCAGCTTCATAAGGGCAGGGCACCCCTACGAGCAGTACTTC; CDR3: CASSFIRAGHPYEQYF
D: TRBD1; J: TRBJ1-3; V: TRBV7-6; size: few; DNA: TGTGCCAGCAGCCCCGGGTCAGGGGGCTACTCTGGAAACACCATATATTTT; CDR3: CASSPGSGGYSGNTIYF
D: TRBD1; J: TRBJ2-7; V: TRBV24-1; size: -; DNA: TGTGCCACAGGACAGGGCTACGAGCAGTACTTC; CDR3: CATGQGYEQYF
D: TRBD2; J: TRBJ2-5; V: TRBV24-1; size: -; DNA: TGTGCGGCTGGGACTAGCGGGACGCACCACCAAGAGACCCAGTACTTC; CDR3: CAAGTSGTHHQETQYF
D: -; J: TRBJ2-2; V: TRBV4-2; size: -; DNA: TGTGCCAGCAGCCAAGTACAAACCGGGGAGCTGTTTTTT; CDR3: CASSQVQTGELFF
D: -; J: TRBJ1-2; V: TRBV6-5; size: few; DNA: TGTGCCAGCAGTTACGGAGGACAGCCGTATGGCTACACCTTC; CDR3: CASSYGGQPYGYTF
D: -; J: TRBJ1-1; V: TRBV5-1; size: -; DNA: TGCGCCAGCGCCTTAACAGGGCCTAATATGAACACTGAAGCTTTCTTT; CDR3: CASALTGPNMNTEAFF
D: -; J: TRBJ1-5; V: TRBV19; size: -; DNA: TGTGCCAGTAGGATACAGATCAATCAGCCCCAGCATTTT; CDR3: CASRIQINQPQHF
D: TRBD2; J: TRBJ2-1; V: TRBV6-4; size: -; DNA: TGTGCCAGCAGCGGACTAGCGGGAGCCTACAATGAGCAGTTCTTC; CDR3: CASSGLAGAYNEQFF
D: TRBD2; J: TRBJ2-1; V: TRBV13; size: -; DNA: TGTGCCAGCAGCACCCCCGCGGGAGTAAACTACAATGAGCAGTTCTTC; CDR3: CASSTPAGVNYNEQFF
D: TRBD1; J: TRBJ2-5; V: TRBV2; size: -; DNA: TGTGCCAGCAGTCTACAGGGGGGTCCCCAAGAGACCCAGTACTTC; CDR3: CASSLQGGPQETQYF
D: TRBD2; J: TRBJ2-1; V: TRBV6-1; size: -; DNA: TGTGCCAGCAGTGAACAGCGGGGGGGCGGGAATGAGCAGTTCTTC; CDR3: CASSEQRGGGNEQFF
D: -; J: TRBJ2-5; V: TRBV14; size: -; DNA: TGTGCCAGCAGCCAATCTTTTAGTGAGACCCAGTACTTC; CDR3: CASSQSFSETQYF
D: -; J: TRBJ1-3; V: TRBV6-6; size: -; DNA: TGTGCCAGCAGTCAATTAAATAGGAGGTACTCTGTCGGAAACACCATATATTTT; CDR3: CASSQLNRRYSVGNTIYF
D: -; J: TRBJ1-2; V: TRBV20-1; size: few; DNA: TGCATCCCCAGGGGTCACTATGGCTACACCTTC; CDR3: CIPRGHYGYTF
D: TRBD1; J: TRBJ1-6; V: TRBV10-2; size: once; DNA: TGCGCCAGCAGTCCGGACAGGTCTATTTCACCCCTCCACTTT; CDR3: CASSPDRSISPLHF
D: TRBD1; J: TRBJ1-1; V: TRBV30; size: -; DNA: TGTGCCTGGAGTCTCACGACAGGGCGTGTAGGTGAAGCTTTCTTT; CDR3: CAWSLTTGRVGEAFF
D: -; J: TRBJ1-2; V: TRBV29-1; size: -; DNA: TGCAGCGTTGAAGATCACGGGTATGGCTACACCTTC; CDR3: CSVEDHGYGYTF
D: TRBD2; J: TRBJ2-1; V: TRBV24-1; size: -; DNA: TGTGCCACCAGTGACTCGACTAGCGGGAGTTACAGCAATGAGCAGTTCTTC; CDR3: CATSDSTSGSYSNEQFF
D: TRBD2; J: TRBJ2-1; V: TRBV5-1; size: -; DNA: TGCGCCAGCAGCCTGGGACTAGCGGGACCTAATGAGCAGTTCTTC; CDR3: CASSLGLAGPNEQFF
D: -; J: TRBJ2-7; V: TRBV4-1; size: -; DNA: TGCGCCAGCAGCCAAACAAGGCAGGCGAGAAGCTCCTACGAGCAGTACTTC; CDR3: CASSQTRQARSSYEQYF
D: -; J: TRBJ2-7; V: TRBV11-2; size: -; DNA: TGTGCCAGTTTGGGTTTACAGGGATTGTACGAGCAGTACTTC; CDR3: CASLGLQGLYEQYF
D: -; J: TRBJ1-2; V: TRBV6-1; size: -; DNA: TGTGCCAGCAGTGAAGTTGTCGGTTATGGCTACACCTTC; CDR3: CASSEVVGYGYTF
D: -; J: TRBJ2-6; V: TRBV14; size: -; DNA: TGTGCCAGCAGCCAAGTGGACAGCCCGGTCGTCCTGACTTTC; CDR3: CASSQVDSPVVLTF
D: TRBD2; J: TRBJ2-1; V: TRBV5-1; size: -; DNA: TGCGCCAGCAGCTTGGTTAGACTAGCGGGGGGCCTAAGGGCAAGGGAGCAGTTCTTC; CDR3: CASSLVRLAGGLRAREQFF